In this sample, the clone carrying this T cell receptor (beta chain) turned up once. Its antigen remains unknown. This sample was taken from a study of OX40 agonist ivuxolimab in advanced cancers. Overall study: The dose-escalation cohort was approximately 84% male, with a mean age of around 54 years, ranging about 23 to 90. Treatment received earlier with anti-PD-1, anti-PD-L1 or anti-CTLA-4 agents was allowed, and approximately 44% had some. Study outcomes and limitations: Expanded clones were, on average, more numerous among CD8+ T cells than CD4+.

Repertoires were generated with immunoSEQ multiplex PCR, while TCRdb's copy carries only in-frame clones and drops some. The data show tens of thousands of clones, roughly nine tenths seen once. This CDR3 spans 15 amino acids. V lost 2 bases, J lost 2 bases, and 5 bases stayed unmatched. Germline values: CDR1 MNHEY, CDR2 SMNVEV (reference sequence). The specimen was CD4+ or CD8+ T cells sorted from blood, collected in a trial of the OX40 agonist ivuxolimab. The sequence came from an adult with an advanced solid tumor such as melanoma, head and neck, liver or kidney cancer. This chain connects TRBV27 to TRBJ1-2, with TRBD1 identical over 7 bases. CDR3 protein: CASSLIPGGNYGYTF. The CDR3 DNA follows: TGTGCCAGCAGTTTAATCCCAGGGGGAAACTATGGCTACACCTTC.